Following are 32 T cell receptor beta chains from one sample sequenced in a study of blood T cell repertoires in COVID-19. Profiled with immunoSEQ multiplex PCR; TCRdb holds only in-frame clones, not every one. The sample records roughly 230,000 clones, roughly 84% being singletons. The sequencing sample was made of peripheral blood. The receptors here all came from an elderly woman with COVID-19, enrolled during active disease.

The chain carries TRBV10-3 and TRBJ2-1; TRBD2 might be the D (6 bases). CDR3 length: 17 residues. The V gene's germline CDR1 is ENHRY and CDR2 SYGVKD. Trimming left V 6 bases short and J 5 bases short, with 23 bases between. This CDR3 is CAISVVGGKGGNNEQFF. CDR3 DNA: TGTGCCATCAGCGTAGTAGGAGGTAAAGGAGGGAACAATGAGCAGTTCTTC.

The chain joins TRBV7-8 to TRBJ2-7, with D possibly matching TRBD1 (6 bases). Per germline, CDR1 SGHVS and CDR2 FQNEAQ. The CDR3 is 14 amino acids. Trimming removed 4 bases at V and 7 bases at J, with 17 bases between. CDR3 protein: CASSYALGQPEQYV. The CDR3 bases are TGTGCCAGCAGCTACGCCCTCGGACAGCCGGAGCAGTACGTC.

The rearrangement joins TRBV7-2 to TRBJ2-4; D is perhaps TRBD2 (6 bases). This CDR3 has 16 residues. Deletions cut 6 bases from V and 0 bases from J, with 15 bases between. Germline V gives CDR1 SGHTA, CDR2 FQGNSA. For the CDR3, the DNA is TGTGCCAGCAGTCCCGCGGGGCCCGTAGCCAAAAACATTCAGTACTTC. This sequence encodes CASSPAGPVAKNIQYF.

V gene TRBV3-1 (or the pseudogene TRBV3-2) combines with J gene TRBJ2-5, with 11 bases matching TRBD2. Losses at the gene ends were 4 bases for V and 4 bases for J; bases not matched to a gene: 5. The CDR3 has 15 amino acids. CDR1 and CDR2 from the germline V gene are LGHDT and YNNKEL (reference sequence). CDR3 nucleotide sequence: TGTGCCAGCAGCCGTGGGACTAGCGGCGGAGAGACCCAGTACTTC. Protein product: CASSRGTSGGETQYF.

This rearrangement joins TRBV9 to TRBJ1-2; TRBD1 matches 7 bases. Germline-derived CDR1 and CDR2 are SGDLS and YYNGEE. The CDR3 runs to 15 residues. V lost 3 bases, J lost 6 bases, and 11 bases stayed unmatched. The CDR3 coding sequence is TGTGCCAGCAGCGAAACGAGGGGGCGCGGAGATGGCTACACCTTC. It is translated as CASSETRGRGDGYTF.

The chain recombines TRBV28 with TRBJ2-1, with TRBD1 as a possible D gene (5 bases). V gave up 3 bases and J gave up 3 bases, with 6 bases separating them. Germline V gene lookup returns CDR1 MDHEN and CDR2 SYDVKM. The CDR3 consists of 13 residues. The DNA for the CDR3 is TGTGCCAGCAGTTTGGACAACTACAATGAGCAGTTCTTC. Translating it yields CASSLDNYNEQFF.

The chain recombines TRBV11-2 with TRBJ2-7, with TRBD1 matching over 9 bases. The CDR3 covers 15 residues. V shed 3 bases, J shed 3 bases, and the junction held 6 bases outside the gene matches. Germline V gene sequence: CDR1 SGHAT, CDR2 FQNNGV. CDR3 sequence (DNA): TGTGCCAGCAGCTTTTCCGGGACAGGGCGCTACGAGCAGTACTTC. This gives the protein CASSFSGTGRYEQYF. The variable domain in full, completed from reference TRBV11-2 and TRBJ2-7, reads EAGVAQSPRYKIIEKRQSVAFWCNPISGHATLYWYQQILGQGPKLLIQFQNNGVVDDSQLPKDRFSAERLKGVDSTLKIQPAKLEDSAVYLCASSFSGTGRYEQYFGPGTRLTVT.

This clone has just a few counts. The gene calls are TRBV28 and TRBJ2-1; 8 bases line up with TRBD2. This CDR3 region has 16 residues. Germline CDR1 and CDR2: MDHEN and SYDVKM. The trim removed 3 bases at V and 7 bases at J, leaving 11 bases unmatched. CDR3 nucleotide sequence: TGTGCCAGCAGTTTCGGCCCGGGACTAGGGGTTAATGAGCAGTTCTTC. Protein product: CASSFGPGLGVNEQFF.

The gene calls are TRBV5-6 and TRBJ2-3, with 8 bases aligning to TRBD1. With V trimmed by 4 bases and J by 4 bases, 8 bases remained unmatched. Looked up from germline, CDR1 is SGHDT and CDR2 is YYEEEE. This CDR3 has 15 residues. In nucleotides, the CDR3 is TGTGCCAGCAGCGCCAACAGGGGGGTAGCAGATACGCAGTATTTT. The encoded protein is CASSANRGVADTQYF.

The V gene is TRBV2, the J gene TRBJ1-2; a possible D gene is TRBD1 (6 bases). CDR3 length: 16 residues. V gave up 3 bases and J gave up 7 bases, with 21 bases separating them. Germline CDR1 and CDR2: SNHLY and FYNNEI. CDR3 in amino acids: CASSDKTGRLRGGYTF. CDR3 bases: TGTGCCAGCAGTGATAAGACAGGACGCCTTAGGGGTGGCTACACCTTC.

The chain joins TRBV18 to TRBJ1-5, with TRBD1 matching 9 bases. The CDR3 has 15 amino acids. Trimming at V came to 5 bases and at J to 3 bases, leaving 5 bases not matched to a gene. Germline assignment: CDR1 KGHSH and CDR2 LQKENI. CDR3 sequence: CASSETGGSNQPQHF. CDR3 in DNA: TGTGCCAGCTCAGAAACAGGGGGCTCCAATCAGCCCCAGCATTTT.

The V call is TRBV2, the J call TRBJ2-3; possible D gene TRBD2, 6 bases. Germline assignment: CDR1 SNHLY and CDR2 FYNNEI. CDR3 length: 14 residues. Deletions cut 7 bases from V and 0 bases from J, with 11 bases between. Here the CDR3 reads CASNKGTSTDTQYF. CDR3 coding DNA: TGTGCCAGCAACAAAGGGACTAGCACAGATACGCAGTATTTT.

The chain carries TRBV2 and TRBJ1-5; 11 bases line up with TRBD1. CDR1 is SNHLY, CDR2 FYNNEI, per germline. V trimming: 7 bases; J trimming: 2 bases; junction bases outside the gene matches: 10. The CDR3 length is 17 residues. The CDR3 DNA reads TGTGCCAGCAACTATGGACAGGGGGCAATAGGCAATCAGCCCCAGCATTTT. It codes for CASNYGQGAIGNQPQHF.

This clone was observed once. This chain uses TRBV7-6 with TRBJ2-7; D unresolved. Trimming removed 0 bases from V and 0 bases from J, with 12 bases in between. Germline loops: CDR1 SGHVS, CDR2 FNYEAQ. This CDR3 is 16 amino acids long. CDR3 DNA: TGTGCCAGCAGCTTAGCGTCGCCCGAGGTCTCCTACGAGCAGTACTTC. It translates to CASSLASPEVSYEQYF.

This chain connects TRBV7-2 to TRBJ1-3; no clear D gene. The CDR3 consists of 15 residues. Trimming took 2 bases from V and 8 from J, leaving 16 bases between them. Per germline, CDR1 SGHTA and CDR2 FQGNSA. The CDR3 DNA sequence: TGTGCCAGCAGCTTATATCAAGCCAGAGGAGACACCATATATTTT. This translates into CASSLYQARGDTIYF.

The chain recombines TRBV19 with TRBJ1-1, with TRBD1 matching 7 bases. The length of the CDR3 is 13 residues. Per germline, CDR1 LNHDA and CDR2 SQIVND (reference sequence). The trim removed 3 bases at V and 6 bases at J, leaving 4 bases unmatched. CDR3 sequence reads: CASSIGQGAEAFF. Here the CDR3 DNA reads TGTGCCAGTAGTATTGGGCAGGGGGCTGAAGCTTTCTTT.

The J gene is TRBJ1-4, the V gene TRBV5-1, with 8 positions matching TRBD1. This CDR3 has 16 residues. V lost 4 bases to trimming and J lost 8 bases; unmatched junction nucleotides: 13. Germline CDR1 and CDR2: SGHRS and YFSETQ. CDR3 coding DNA: TGCGCCAGCAGCGAGACAGGGGCGCCCGTAAAAGAAAAACTGTTTTTT. It specifies CASSETGAPVKEKLFF. The full variable domain, in which reference TRBV5-1 and TRBJ1-4 provide the parts outside the CDR3, is KAGVTQTPRYLIKTRGQQVTLSCSPISGHRSVSWYQQTPGQGLQFLFEYFSETQRNKGNFPGRFSGRQFSNSRSEMNVSTLELGDSALYLCASSETGAPVKEKLFFGSGTQLSVL.

This chain joins TRBV12-3 or TRBV12-4 and TRBJ2-3, with 10 bases lining up with TRBD2. Trimming at V came to 6 bases and at J to 10 bases, leaving 4 bases not matched to a gene. The CDR3 has 12 residues. The CDR3 reads CASSNLAGAQYF. As DNA, the CDR3 is TGTGCCAGCAGCAATCTAGCGGGGGCGCAGTATTTT.

This chain uses TRBV11-2 with TRBJ1-1; D unresolved. The germline CDR1 and CDR2 sequences are SGHAT and FQNNGV. V lost 1 base to trimming and J lost 0 bases, with 9 bases between them. CDR3 size: 15 residues. CDR3 bases: TGTGCCAGCAGCTTAGTATCAGGTTTGAACACTGAAGCTTTCTTT. Protein sequence: CASSLVSGLNTEAFF. Supplemented by reference TRBV11-2 and TRBJ1-1, the full variable domain reads EAGVAQSPRYKIIEKRQSVAFWCNPISGHATLYWYQQILGQGPKLLIQFQNNGVVDDSQLPKDRFSAERLKGVDSTLKIQPAKLEDSAVYLCASSLVSGLNTEAFFGQGTRLTVV.

This chain links TRBV3-1 (or the pseudogene TRBV3-2) with TRBJ1-4, with D perhaps matching TRBD1 (5 bases). CDR3 length: 15 amino acids. Germline V gene lookup returns CDR1 LGHDT and CDR2 YNNKEL (reference sequence). The V gene lost 3 bases and the J gene lost 7 bases, with 15 bases spanning the gap. The CDR3 sequence: CASSQARVGGEKLFF. The DNA of the CDR3 is TGTGCCAGCAGCCAGGCCAGGGTGGGAGGTGAAAAACTGTTTTTT.

This sequence joins TRBV19 and TRBJ1-5; D call uncertain. The CDR3 extends over 13 amino acids. Germline V gives CDR1 LNHDA, CDR2 SQIVND (reference sequence). Trimming took 6 bases from V and 6 from J, leaving 12 bases between them. The CDR3 here is CASSLRGSQPQHF. The CDR3 DNA reads as TGTGCCAGTAGCCTCCGCGGTAGTCAGCCCCAGCATTTT.

With respect to this clone: Different DNA sequences within this sample yield the same CDR3. J is TRBJ1-1 and V is TRBV5-1, with 9 nucleotides matching TRBD1. The germline V gene encodes CDR1 SGHRS and CDR2 YFSETQ. V lost 0 bases and J lost 4; bases outside the gene matches: 1. The CDR3 spans 14 residues. The CDR3 sequence: CASSLGQGGTEAFF. The CDR3 DNA reads as TGCGCCAGCAGCTTGGGACAGGGGGGCACTGAAGCTTTCTTT.

The rearrangement links TRBV15 to TRBJ2-2, with D tentatively TRBD1 (6 bases). V was shortened by 6 bases and J by 3 bases, with 11 bases between the two germline ends. Germline V gives CDR1 LNHNV, CDR2 YYDKDF (reference sequence). CDR3 length: 14 amino acids. The CDR3 loop reads CATSITGYTGELFF. The CDR3 DNA follows: TGTGCCACCAGTATTACAGGGTACACCGGGGAGCTGTTTTTT.

CDR3 sequence: CASSLGGLATSSYNEQFF. The CDR3 DNA reads as TGTGCCAGCAGCTTGGGGGGACTAGCGACTTCATCCTACAATGAGCAGTTCTTC. The rearrangement links TRBV5-4 to TRBJ2-1, with 10 bases identical to TRBD2. V lost 0 bases to trimming and J lost 1 base; unmatched junction nucleotides: 7. The CDR3 contains 18 residues. Germline loops: CDR1 SGHNT, CDR2 YYREEE (reference sequence).

The J gene is TRBJ1-6, the V gene TRBV5-1; the D gene is possibly TRBD1 (6 bases). The CDR3 spans 16 residues. V was shortened by 6 bases and J by 7 bases, with 20 bases between the two germline ends. The germline gives CDR1 SGHRS, CDR2 YFSETQ. This CDR3 reads CASNLAGVGGNSPLHF. The CDR3 region has the DNA TGCGCCAGCAATTTGGCAGGGGTCGGGGGGAATTCACCCCTCCACTTT.

This clone has only one observation. The chain employs TRBV18 and TRBJ1-1, with 7 bases aligning to TRBD1. The ends lost 6 bases at V and 7 bases at J; junction bases unmatched: 5. This CDR3 comprises 12 residues. The germline V gene has CDR1 KGHSH and CDR2 LQKENI. The CDR3 region has the DNA TGTGCCAGCTCCCTTGACAGGGATGAAGCTTTCTTT. Translated, it gives CASSLDRDEAFF.

The chain is built from TRBV6-2 or TRBV6-3 and TRBJ1-5, with D hard to call. Germline lookup yields CDR1 MNHEY and CDR2 SVGEGT. V lost 2 bases to trimming and J lost 0 bases, with 5 bases between them. CDR3 length: 14 amino acids. DNA of the CDR3: TGTGCCAGCAGTTACACTTATAGCAATCAGCCCCAGCATTTT. It encodes CASSYTYSNQPQHF.

V is TRBV6-5 and J is TRBJ1-2; D is unclear. Deletions cut 2 bases from V and 0 bases from J, with 10 bases between. The CDR3 covers 15 residues. Germline assignment: CDR1 MNHEY and CDR2 SVGAGI. CDR3 nucleotides: TGTGCCAGCAGTTACAACCGGGAACCTAACTATGGCTACACCTTC. Translation gives CASSYNREPNYGYTF.

The rearrangement uses TRBV27 and TRBJ2-2, with TRBD2 identical over 8 bases. V lost 2 bases and J lost 2; bases outside the gene matches: 4. CDR1 MNHEY and CDR2 SMNVEV come from the germline V gene (reference sequence). The CDR3 totals 16 residues. The CDR3 nucleotides read TGTGCCAGCAGTTTAAGCGGGGGCTACAACACCGGGGAGCTGTTTTTT. It is translated as CASSLSGGYNTGELFF.

The chain carries TRBV28 and TRBJ2-5; 7 positions agree with TRBD1. V lost 6 bases to trimming and J lost 7 bases; unmatched junction nucleotides: 8. The germline CDR1 and CDR2 sequences are MDHEN and SYDVKM. The CDR3 spans 13 residues. The CDR3 region has the DNA TGTGCCAGCAGCCGGACAGGTTCGTGGACCCAGTACTTC. It translates to CASSRTGSWTQYF.

The chain combines TRBV29-1 with TRBJ1-2, with TRBD1 identical over 7 bases. Germline V gene data show CDR1 as SQVTM and CDR2 as ANQGSEA. The CDR3 consists of 11 residues. Trimming cost V 7 bases and J 5 bases; bases outside gene matches: 4. Here the CDR3 reads CSATGDYGYTF. The CDR3, as DNA: TGCAGCGCTACAGGGGATTATGGCTACACCTTC.

The chain carries TRBV5-1 and TRBJ1-2; 7 bases match TRBD1. The V and J ends lost 0 bases and 6 bases, in that order; junction bases with no gene match: 11. Germline lookup yields CDR1 SGHRS and CDR2 YFSETQ. The CDR3 loop spans 16 amino acids. CDR3 coding DNA: TGCGCCAGCAGCTTGGATTCCGACAGGGAAGTGCATGGCTACACCTTC. This codes for CASSLDSDREVHGYTF.